This T cell receptor (beta chain) was identified in a study of blood T cell repertoires in COVID-19. The wider study: T cells, B-cell-depleted T cells, or PBMCs supplied cDNA or gDNA.

Profiled with immunoSEQ multiplex PCR; TCRdb holds only in-frame clones, not every one. The profile shows some 73,000 clones, around nine tenths of them singletons. Germline assignment: CDR1 SGHTS and CDR2 YDEGEE. There are 14 residues in the CDR3. The V end lost 4 bases, the J end lost 7 bases, and 15 bases lay between the germline ends. The V call is TRBV5-8, the J call TRBJ2-1; weak D call: TRBD2 (6 bases). The clonotype originates from a woman aged 60 to 75 with acute or convalescent COVID-19. The source material was peripheral blood. Here the CDR3 DNA reads TGTGCCAGCAGCACGGGACTCCTCTTAAATGAGCAGTTCTTC. Protein: CASSTGLLLNEQFF.